This TCR beta chain was found in a study of T cells after yellow fever vaccination. Study observations and caveats: Clonotypes shared by both compartments, CD4 and CD8, made up a small share. Peaking faster, on day 5 versus 15, the secondary response was nonetheless weaker.

For TCR, cDNA came from 5'RACE template switching, which added a universal primer site and UMIs. TCRdb itself ran the 5' RACE reads through MiXCR, one entry per CDR3 protein. The sample lists about 300,000 distinct CDR3 sequences, roughly 7% occurring once. This clonotype was seen only a few times. Its antigen is currently unknown. V gave up 3 bases and J gave up 6 bases, with 7 bases separating them. CDR1 and CDR2 (germline): DFQATT, SNEGSKA (reference sequence). The CDR3 is 11 residues long. The receptor was isolated from a man between 18 and 29 years old who received the YFV17D yellow fever vaccine. The material was PBMCs, obtained about 49 days after the first yellow fever vaccination. The rearrangement joins TRBV20-1 to TRBJ2-3; D uncertain. The CDR3 loop reads CSASKGDTQYF. CDR3 nucleotides: TGCAGTGCTAGTAAAGGGGATACGCAGTATTTT.